The 8 T cell receptor beta chains listed next were all sequenced from one sample in a study of blood T cell repertoires in COVID-19. The assay was immunoSEQ multiplex PCR, and TCRdb's table has in-frame clones only and misses some. The repertoire holds over 90,000 clones, with 90% as singletons. Sequences were obtained from peripheral blood. These receptors originate from a man in his forties or fifties with acute or convalescent COVID-19.

This chain joins TRBV10-3 and TRBJ2-1; 11 positions agree with TRBD2. Germline V gives CDR1 ENHRY, CDR2 SYGVKD. The junction had 10 bases not matched to a gene; V was cut back by 11 bases and J by 7 bases. The length of the CDR3 is 14 residues. The CDR3 DNA follows: TGTGCCCACTCAGGACTAGCGGGTAGGAATGAGCAGTTCTTC. Encoded protein: CAHSGLAGRNEQFF.

Worth noting for this clone: One end of the junction is discordant with germline, which a read error may explain. This sequence joins TRBV27 and TRBJ2-3, with D perhaps TRBD1 (5 bases). CDR3 length: 13 residues. Germline assignment: CDR1 MNHEY and CDR2 SMNVEV (reference sequence). In DNA, the CDR3 is TGTGCCAGCAGTACCGATGACACAGGAATCCCCGTCTTT. Its translation: CASSTDDTGIPVF.

The chain links TRBV18 to TRBJ1-4, with D possibly being TRBD1 (5 bases). Germline V gives CDR1 KGHSH, CDR2 LQKENI. The CDR3 is 15 residues long. V was shortened by 1 base and J by 5 bases, with 11 bases between the two germline ends. The DNA of the CDR3 is TGTGCCAGCTCACCACTTGCAGGGCGAAATGAAAAACTGTTTTTT. Encoded protein: CASSPLAGRNEKLFF.

The V and J genes are TRBV19 and TRBJ2-3, with D hard to call. Trimming removed 0 bases at V and 2 bases at J, with 12 bases between. The CDR3 consists of 16 residues. Per the germline V gene, CDR1 is LNHDA and CDR2 is SQIVND (reference sequence). This chain's CDR3 is CASSIDATRDTDTQYF. The CDR3 bases are TGTGCCAGTAGTATAGATGCTACCCGCGACACAGATACGCAGTATTTT.

Turning to this clone: Other DNA sequences of this sample code for an identical CDR3. The chain uses TRBV12-3 or TRBV12-4 and TRBJ2-5; 7 bases align to TRBD2. This CDR3 has 12 amino acids. Losses at the gene ends were 6 bases for V and 4 bases for J; bases not matched to a gene: 2. DNA for the CDR3: TGTGCCAGCAGCCCGGGAGGAGAGACCCAGTACTTC. Protein sequence: CASSPGGETQYF.

This chain joins TRBV5-4 and TRBJ1-1; 10 nucleotides line up with TRBD1. With V trimmed by 4 bases and J by 7 bases, 1 base remained unmatched. CDR1 is SGHNT and CDR2 is YYREEE in the germline V gene (reference sequence). The CDR3 covers 12 residues. The CDR3 sequence: CASSGTGVEAFF. The CDR3, as DNA: TGTGCCAGCAGCGGGACAGGGGTTGAAGCTTTCTTT. Drawing the rest from reference TRBV5-4 and TRBJ1-1, the complete variable domain is ETGVTQSPTHLIKTRGQQVTLRCSSQSGHNTVSWYQQALGQGPQFIFQYYREEENGRGNFPPRFSGLQFPNYSSELNVNALELDDSALYLCASSGTGVEAFFGQGTRLTVV.

The chain carries TRBV7-9 and TRBJ1-4, with TRBD1 matching 7 bases. V trimming: 5 bases; J trimming: 3 bases; junction bases outside the gene matches: 6. CDR3 length equals 15 residues. CDR1 SEHNR and CDR2 FQNEAQ come from the germline V gene (reference sequence). CDR3 DNA sequence: TGTGCCAGCAGCCTAGAGGGGGCAGCTAATGAAAAACTGTTTTTT. Protein product: CASSLEGAANEKLFF.

J is TRBJ2-5 and V is TRBV5-1; weak D call: TRBD2 (5 bases). V was trimmed by 5 bases and J by 1 base, leaving 6 bases between them. This CDR3 is built from 12 residues. Germline-derived CDR1 and CDR2 are SGHRS and YFSETQ. CDR3 sequence (DNA): TGCGCCAGCAGGCGGGCCCAAGAGACCCAGTACTTC. This codes for CASRRAQETQYF.